Each of the 17 T cell receptor beta chains below was sequenced from the same sample in a study of cytomegalovirus exposure and HLA in healthy donors. This PCR relied on a set of 60 Vbeta primers and 13 Jbeta primers. The table came from immunoSEQ multiplex PCR; TCRdb's copy has only in-frame clones and leaves some out. This repertoire shows roughly 99,000 clones, approximately 73% found once; its top ten account for 6.5% to 8.5%. What was sequenced was PBMCs. Every receptor here comes from a young man in good health and CMV-seronegative.

This clone was counted only a few times. The J gene is TRBJ1-2, the V gene TRBV30; 12 nucleotides align to TRBD1. Trimming cost V 1 base and J 8 bases; bases outside gene matches: 11. This CDR3 is 16 amino acids long. Germline lookup yields CDR1 GTSNPN and CDR2 SVGIG (reference sequence). CDR3 nucleotides: TGTGCCTGGAGTGACCCCGGGACAGGGGGCTGGGGAGGCTACACCTTC. Translation gives CAWSDPGTGGWGGYTF.

V usage is TRBV30 and J usage is TRBJ1-1; no definite D call. Germline V CDR1 and CDR2: GTSNPN, SVGIG (reference sequence). This CDR3 is built from 13 residues. V lost 1 base and J 1 base, leaving 7 bases between the germline ends. In DNA form, the CDR3 reads TGTGCCTGGAGTGGACTGTCGAACACTGAAGCTTTCTTT. It translates to CAWSGLSNTEAFF.

This clone appeared once. A much larger clone differs from this one at a single base, so this may be a read error. This rearrangement joins TRBV6-1 to TRBJ1-5; TRBD1 might be the D (5 bases). Trimming stripped 4 bases from V and 4 bases from J, with 8 bases between. The germline gives CDR1 MNHNS, CDR2 SASEGT. The CDR3 extends over 13 amino acids. CDR3 in amino acids: CASSGQSNQPQHF. The CDR3 nucleotides read TGTGCCAGCAGTGGACAGAGTAATCAGCCCCAGCATTTT.

The rearrangement joins TRBV5-1 to TRBJ1-4; tentative D call: TRBD1 (5 bases). Trimming cost V 4 bases and J 3 bases, with 19 bases left between them. Germline assignment: CDR1 SGHRS and CDR2 YFSETQ. The CDR3 loop spans 17 amino acids. This chain's CDR3 is CASSIDSNLKANEKLFF. CDR3 DNA sequence: TGCGCCAGCAGCATAGACAGTAACCTGAAAGCTAATGAAAAACTGTTTTTT.

The rearrangement joins TRBV7-3 to TRBJ2-5, with D perhaps matching TRBD2 (7 bases). The CDR3 runs to 14 residues. V dropped 5 bases and J dropped 1 base, with 11 bases sitting between them. Germline CDR1 SGHTA, CDR2 FQGTGA. CDR3 in DNA: TGTGCCAGCAGCCAAAGGGGGGGCCAAGAGACCCAGTACTTC. Residues: CASSQRGGQETQYF.

This chain links TRBV7-7 with TRBJ2-2; D remains ambiguous. The germline V gene has CDR1 SSHAT and CDR2 FNYEAQ (reference sequence). This CDR3 region has 13 residues. Trimming removed 4 bases from V and 8 bases from J, with 11 bases in between. This CDR3 reads CASSSGLEGELFF. For the CDR3, the DNA is TGTGCCAGCAGCTCCGGGTTAGAGGGGGAGCTGTTTTTT.

The chain is built from TRBV5-6 and TRBJ2-3; D call uncertain. Trimming cost V 1 base and J 2 bases, with 5 bases left between them. Germline values: CDR1 SGHDT, CDR2 YYEEEE. CDR3 length equals 13 residues. DNA of the CDR3: TGTGCCAGCAGCTTGACTCCCACAGATACGCAGTATTTT. Translation gives CASSLTPTDTQYF.

V is TRBV5-1 and J is TRBJ2-7, with 14 bases that match TRBD2. This CDR3 has 15 amino acids. V shed 5 bases, J shed 4 bases, and the junction held 5 bases outside the gene matches. Per germline, CDR1 SGHRS and CDR2 YFSETQ. CDR3 sequence (DNA): TGCGCCAGCAGACAAGGGACTAGCGGGGGATACGAGCAGTACTTC. This sequence encodes CASRQGTSGGYEQYF.

The chain has TRBV9 and TRBJ2-1, with TRBD2 identical over 7 bases. V was pared by 0 bases and J by 5 bases, with 8 bases of the junction left unmatched. The CDR3 is made up of 16 amino acids. Germline CDR1 reads SGDLS; CDR2 reads YYNGEE. The chain's CDR3 is CASSVDALAANNEQFF. The CDR3 DNA sequence: TGTGCCAGCAGCGTAGATGCGCTAGCGGCGAACAATGAGCAGTTCTTC.

J is TRBJ1-4 and V is TRBV4-2, with TRBD1 as a possible D gene (5 bases). Germline-derived CDR1 and CDR2 are LGHNA and YNFKEQ. The V and J ends lost 3 bases and 6 bases respectively, with 17 bases between them. CDR3 size: 16 residues. The CDR3 DNA reads as TGTGCCAGCAGCCACACTTACGGGACTGAGGATGAAAAACTGTTTTTT. Residues: CASSHTYGTEDEKLFF.

This chain connects TRBV10-3 to TRBJ2-7, with D perhaps matching TRBD2 (6 bases). In germline, CDR1 is ENHRY, CDR2 SYGVKD. The CDR3 runs 15 residues. The V end was cut by 0 bases, the J end by 3 bases, with 12 bases between. CDR3 nucleotides: TGTGCCATCAGTGAGTCCGAACTAGCTTTCTACGAGCAGTACTTC. Protein sequence: CAISESELAFYEQYF.

The J gene is TRBJ2-7, the V gene TRBV9, with D maybe TRBD2 (6 bases). V lost 0 bases to trimming and J lost 7 bases, with 11 bases between them. Germline V CDR1 and CDR2: SGDLS, YYNGEE. The CDR3 is 13 residues long. The CDR3 loop is CASSVESRGEQYF. As DNA, the CDR3 is TGTGCCAGCAGCGTAGAATCTCGGGGGGAGCAGTACTTC.

The V gene is TRBV5-6, the J gene TRBJ2-5; D remains ambiguous. The DNA end is more similar to TRBJ2-7, so the J call may be wrong. The germline CDR1 and CDR2 sequences are SGHDT and YYEEEE. The CDR3 consists of 14 residues. CDR3 bases: TGTGCCAGCAGCTTGGTACAGAGATCCTACGAGCAGTACTTC. Amino acid sequence: CASSLVQRSYEQYF.

The chain employs TRBV6-1 and TRBJ2-5; D is undetermined. The CDR3 runs 13 residues. The germline CDR1 and CDR2 sequences are MNHNS and SASEGT. Trimming removed 1 base at V and 3 bases at J, with 6 bases between. CDR3 DNA sequence: TGTGCCAGCAGTGAAGTAACAGAAGAGACCCAGTACTTC. It encodes CASSEVTEETQYF.

The chain has TRBV9 and TRBJ2-5, with 8 bases identical to TRBD1. Per germline, CDR1 SGDLS and CDR2 YYNGEE. J gave up 4 bases and V 5 bases, and 7 bases lay outside the gene matches. CDR3 length: 14 residues. CDR3 bases: TGTGCCAGCAGTGAGGTGGGGACAGGAGAGACCCAGTACTTC. The encoded protein is CASSEVGTGETQYF.

The chain couples TRBV7-7 to TRBJ2-1; 7 positions match TRBD1. There are 16 residues in the CDR3. V dropped 1 base and J dropped 3; count of bases not matched to a gene: 6. Germline CDR1 reads SSHAT; CDR2 reads FNYEAQ (reference sequence). CDR3 nucleotides: TGTGCCAGCAGCTTAGGGTGGGCAGGGGGCTACAATGAGCAGTTCTTC. Its translation is CASSLGWAGGYNEQFF.

V is TRBV15 and J is TRBJ1-4; tentative D call: TRBD1 (6 bases). V lost 0 bases to trimming and J lost 6 bases, with 14 bases between them. The CDR3 consists of 16 residues. Germline loops: CDR1 LNHNV, CDR2 YYDKDF (reference sequence). The DNA of the CDR3 is TGTGCCACCAGCAGAGATCCCGGCAGGGGAGATGAAAAACTGTTTTTT. This codes for CATSRDPGRGDEKLFF.